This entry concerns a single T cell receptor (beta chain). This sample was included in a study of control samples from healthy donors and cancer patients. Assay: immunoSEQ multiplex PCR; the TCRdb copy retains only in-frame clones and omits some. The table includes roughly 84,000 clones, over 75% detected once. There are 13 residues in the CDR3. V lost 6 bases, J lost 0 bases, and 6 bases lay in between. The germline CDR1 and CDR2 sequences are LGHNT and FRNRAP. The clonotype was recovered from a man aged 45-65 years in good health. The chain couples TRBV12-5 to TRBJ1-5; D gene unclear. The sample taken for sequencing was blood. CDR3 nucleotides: TGTGCTAGTGGGGGTTATAGCAATCAGCCCCAGCATTTT. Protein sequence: CASGGYSNQPQHF.